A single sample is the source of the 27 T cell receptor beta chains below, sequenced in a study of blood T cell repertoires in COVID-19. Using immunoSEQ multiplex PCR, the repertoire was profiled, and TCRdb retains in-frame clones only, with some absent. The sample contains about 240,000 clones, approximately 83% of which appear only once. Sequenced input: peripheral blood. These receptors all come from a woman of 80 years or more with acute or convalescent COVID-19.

CDR3 residues: CASSQVVGGTEAFF. The DNA of the CDR3 is TGTGCCAGCAGCCAAGTGGTGGGGGGAACTGAAGCTTTCTTT. The V and J genes are TRBV4-2 and TRBJ1-1; possibly TRBD1 for D (5 bases). Trimming removed 1 base at V and 5 bases at J, with 11 bases between. The germline gives CDR1 LGHNA, CDR2 YNFKEQ. CDR3 length: 14 residues.

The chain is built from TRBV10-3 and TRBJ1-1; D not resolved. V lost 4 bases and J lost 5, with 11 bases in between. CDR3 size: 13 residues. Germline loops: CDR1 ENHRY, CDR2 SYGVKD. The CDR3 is CAISGPGGTEAFF. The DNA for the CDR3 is TGTGCCATCAGTGGACCCGGCGGGACTGAAGCTTTCTTT.

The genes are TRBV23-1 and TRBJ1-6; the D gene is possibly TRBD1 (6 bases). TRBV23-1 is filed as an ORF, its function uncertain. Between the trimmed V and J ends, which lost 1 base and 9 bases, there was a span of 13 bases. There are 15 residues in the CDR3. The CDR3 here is CASSQLAGVSSPLHF. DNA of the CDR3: TGCGCCAGCAGTCAATTGGCAGGGGTGAGTTCACCCCTCCACTTT.

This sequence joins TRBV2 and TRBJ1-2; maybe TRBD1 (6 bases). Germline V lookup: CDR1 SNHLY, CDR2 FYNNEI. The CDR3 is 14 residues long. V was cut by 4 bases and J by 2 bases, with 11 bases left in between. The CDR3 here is CASSVQGLNYGYTF. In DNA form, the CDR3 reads TGTGCCAGCAGTGTCCAGGGGTTAAACTATGGCTACACCTTC.

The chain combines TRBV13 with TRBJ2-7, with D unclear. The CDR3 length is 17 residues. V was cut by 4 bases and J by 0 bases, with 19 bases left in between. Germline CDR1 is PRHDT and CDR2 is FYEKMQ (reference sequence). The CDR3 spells CASSSYTDLSSSYEQYF. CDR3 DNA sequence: TGTGCCAGCAGCTCATATACAGACCTCTCGTCCTCCTACGAGCAGTACTTC.

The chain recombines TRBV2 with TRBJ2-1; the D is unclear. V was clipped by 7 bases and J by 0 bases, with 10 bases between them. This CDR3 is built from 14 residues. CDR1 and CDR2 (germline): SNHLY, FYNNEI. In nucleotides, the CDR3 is TGTGCCAGCACCCCGGAGAGCTCCTACAATGAGCAGTTCTTC. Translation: CASTPESSYNEQFF. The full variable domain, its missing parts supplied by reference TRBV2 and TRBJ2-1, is EPEVTQTPSHQVTQMGQEVILRCVPISNHLYFYWYRQILGQKVEFLVSFYNNEISEKSEIFDDQFSVERPDGSNFTLKIRSTKLEDSAMYFCASTPESSYNEQFFGPGTRLTVL.

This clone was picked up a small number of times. CDR3 in amino acids: CASTRGRNTEAFF. The CDR3 DNA sequence: TGTGCCAGCACCCGGGGGAGGAACACTGAAGCTTTCTTT. The chain combines TRBV6-5 with TRBJ1-1, with a possible D match to TRBD1 (5 bases). Per the germline V gene, CDR1 is MNHEY and CDR2 is SVGAGI. CDR3 length equals 13 residues. The ends were cut back, 7 bases at V and 1 base at J, with 10 bases in the middle.

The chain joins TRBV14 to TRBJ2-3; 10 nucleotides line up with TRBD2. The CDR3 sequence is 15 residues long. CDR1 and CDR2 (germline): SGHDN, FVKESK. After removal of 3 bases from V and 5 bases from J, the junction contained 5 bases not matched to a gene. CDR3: CASSQSGGAVDTQYF. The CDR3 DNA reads TGTGCCAGCAGCCAGAGCGGGGGGGCTGTAGATACGCAGTATTTT.

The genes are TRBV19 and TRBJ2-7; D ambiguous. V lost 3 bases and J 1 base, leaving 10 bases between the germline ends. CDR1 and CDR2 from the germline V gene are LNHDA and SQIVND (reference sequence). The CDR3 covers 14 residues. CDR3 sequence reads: CASSIEPGSYEQYF. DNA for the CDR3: TGTGCCAGTAGTATCGAGCCCGGGTCCTACGAGCAGTACTTC.

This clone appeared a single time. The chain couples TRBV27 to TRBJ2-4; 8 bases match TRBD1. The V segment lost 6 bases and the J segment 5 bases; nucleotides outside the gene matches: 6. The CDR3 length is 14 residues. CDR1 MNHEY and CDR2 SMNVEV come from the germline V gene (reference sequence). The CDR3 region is CASSPRGPENIQYF. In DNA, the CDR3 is TGTGCCAGCAGCCCCAGGGGGCCGGAAAACATTCAGTACTTC.

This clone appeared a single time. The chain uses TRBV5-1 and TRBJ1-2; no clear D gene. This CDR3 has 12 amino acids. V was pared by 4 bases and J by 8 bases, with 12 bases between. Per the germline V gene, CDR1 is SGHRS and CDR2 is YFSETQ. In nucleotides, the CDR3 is TGCGCCAGCAGCCCCGAGGGTGGGGGCTACACCTTC. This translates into CASSPEGGGYTF.

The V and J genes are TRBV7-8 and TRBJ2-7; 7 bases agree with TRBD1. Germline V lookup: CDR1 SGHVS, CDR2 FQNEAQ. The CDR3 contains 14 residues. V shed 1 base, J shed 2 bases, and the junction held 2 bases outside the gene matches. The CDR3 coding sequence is TGTGCCAGCAGCTTAGAGACAGGGCCCTACGAGCAGTACTTC. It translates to CASSLETGPYEQYF.

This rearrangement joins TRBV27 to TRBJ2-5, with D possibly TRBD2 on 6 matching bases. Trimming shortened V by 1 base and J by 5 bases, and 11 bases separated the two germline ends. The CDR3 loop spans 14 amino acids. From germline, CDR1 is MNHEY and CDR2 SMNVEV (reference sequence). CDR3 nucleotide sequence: TGTGCCAGCAGTTTATGGGGAGGTCGGGAGACCCAGTACTTC. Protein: CASSLWGGRETQYF.

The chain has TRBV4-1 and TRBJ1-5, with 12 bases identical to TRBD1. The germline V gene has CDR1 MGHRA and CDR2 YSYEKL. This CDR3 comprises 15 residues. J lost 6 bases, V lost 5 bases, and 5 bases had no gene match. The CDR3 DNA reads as TGCGCCAGCAGCTTTGGGACAGGGGGCTCTCAGCCCCAGCATTTT. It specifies CASSFGTGGSQPQHF.

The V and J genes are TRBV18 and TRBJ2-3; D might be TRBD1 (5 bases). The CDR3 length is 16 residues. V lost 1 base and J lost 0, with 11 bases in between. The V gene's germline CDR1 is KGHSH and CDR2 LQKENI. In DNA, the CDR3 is TGTGCCAGCTCACCACGACAGAGGATCAGCACAGATACGCAGTATTTT. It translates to CASSPRQRISTDTQYF.

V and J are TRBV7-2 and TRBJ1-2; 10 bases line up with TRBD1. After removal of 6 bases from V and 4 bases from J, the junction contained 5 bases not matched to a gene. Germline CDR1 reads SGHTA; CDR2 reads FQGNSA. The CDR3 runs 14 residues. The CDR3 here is CASRPGQGTYGYTF. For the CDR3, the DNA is TGTGCCAGCAGACCGGGACAGGGGACCTATGGCTACACCTTC.

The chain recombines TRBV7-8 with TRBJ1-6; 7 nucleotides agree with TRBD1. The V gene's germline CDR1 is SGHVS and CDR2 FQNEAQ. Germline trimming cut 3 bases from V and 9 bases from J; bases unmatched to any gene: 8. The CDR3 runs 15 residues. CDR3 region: CASSLQGVFVSPLHF. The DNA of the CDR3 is TGTGCCAGCAGCTTGCAGGGGGTGTTCGTTTCACCCCTCCACTTT.

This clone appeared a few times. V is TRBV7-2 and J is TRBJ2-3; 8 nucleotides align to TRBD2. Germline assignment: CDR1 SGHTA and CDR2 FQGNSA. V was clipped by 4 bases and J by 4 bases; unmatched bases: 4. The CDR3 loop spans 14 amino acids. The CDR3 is CASSSGLGSDTQYF. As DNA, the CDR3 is TGTGCCAGCAGCTCGGGACTAGGCTCAGATACGCAGTATTTT.

The CDR3 nucleotides read TGTGCCAGCAGCCAGGTCAGGGTGGGAAATGAAAAACTGTTTTTT. It translates to CASSQVRVGNEKLFF. The chain couples TRBV2 to TRBJ1-4, with TRBD1 as a possible D gene (5 bases). This CDR3 comprises 15 residues. Germline CDR1 and CDR2: SNHLY and FYNNEI. V lost 6 bases to trimming and J lost 5 bases, with 16 bases between them.

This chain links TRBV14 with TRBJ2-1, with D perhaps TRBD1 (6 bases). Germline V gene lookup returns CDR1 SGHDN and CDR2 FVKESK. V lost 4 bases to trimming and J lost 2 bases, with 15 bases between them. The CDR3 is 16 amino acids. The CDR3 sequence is CASSRMTGAAYNEQFF. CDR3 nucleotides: TGTGCCAGCAGCCGAATGACAGGAGCCGCCTACAATGAGCAGTTCTTC.

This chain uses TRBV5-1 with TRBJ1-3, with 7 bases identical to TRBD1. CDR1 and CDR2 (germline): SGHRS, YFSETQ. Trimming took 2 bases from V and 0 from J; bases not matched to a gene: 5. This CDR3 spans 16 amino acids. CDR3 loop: CASSLQGQSSGNTIYF. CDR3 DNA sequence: TGCGCCAGCAGCTTACAGGGGCAAAGCTCTGGAAACACCATATATTTT.

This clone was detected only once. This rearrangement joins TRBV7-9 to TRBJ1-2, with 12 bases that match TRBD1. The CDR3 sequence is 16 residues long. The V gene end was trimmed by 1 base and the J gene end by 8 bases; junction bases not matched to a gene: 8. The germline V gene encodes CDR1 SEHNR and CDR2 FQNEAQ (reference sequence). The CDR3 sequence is CASSLGGQGAWDGYTF. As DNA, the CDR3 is TGTGCCAGCAGCTTAGGGGGACAGGGGGCCTGGGACGGCTACACCTTC.

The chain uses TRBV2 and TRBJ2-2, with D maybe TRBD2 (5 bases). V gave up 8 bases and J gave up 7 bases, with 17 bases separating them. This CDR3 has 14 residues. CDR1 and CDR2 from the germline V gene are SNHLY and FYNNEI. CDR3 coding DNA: TGTGCCAGCGCCTTACAAAGGGCGGGCGGGGAGCTGTTTTTT. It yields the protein CASALQRAGGELFF.

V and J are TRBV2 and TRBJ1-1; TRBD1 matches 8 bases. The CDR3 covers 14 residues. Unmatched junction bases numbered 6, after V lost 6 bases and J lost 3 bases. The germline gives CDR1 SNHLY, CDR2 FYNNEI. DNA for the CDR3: TGTGCCAGCAGACGGACAGGGAGGGACACTGAAGCTTTCTTT. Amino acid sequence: CASRRTGRDTEAFF.

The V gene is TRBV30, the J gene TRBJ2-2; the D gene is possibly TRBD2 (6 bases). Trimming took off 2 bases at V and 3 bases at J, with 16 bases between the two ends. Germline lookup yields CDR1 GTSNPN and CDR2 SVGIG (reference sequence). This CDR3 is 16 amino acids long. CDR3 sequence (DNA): TGTGCCTGGAGTCAAAGACCGGGAGCATACACCGGGGAGCTGTTTTTT. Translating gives CAWSQRPGAYTGELFF.

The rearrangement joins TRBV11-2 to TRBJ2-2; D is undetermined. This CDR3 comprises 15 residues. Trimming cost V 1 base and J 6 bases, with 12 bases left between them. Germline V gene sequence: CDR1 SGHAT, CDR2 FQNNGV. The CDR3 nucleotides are TGTGCCAGCAGCTTAGGAGGCGGCAGCGCCGGGGAGCTGTTTTTT. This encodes CASSLGGGSAGELFF.

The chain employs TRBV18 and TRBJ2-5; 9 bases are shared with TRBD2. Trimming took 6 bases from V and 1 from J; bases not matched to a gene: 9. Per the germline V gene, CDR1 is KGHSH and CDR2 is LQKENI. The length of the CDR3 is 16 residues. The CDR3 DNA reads TGTGCCAGCTCTCCGGTAGCGGGGGCTACCCAAGAGACCCAGTACTTC. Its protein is CASSPVAGATQETQYF.